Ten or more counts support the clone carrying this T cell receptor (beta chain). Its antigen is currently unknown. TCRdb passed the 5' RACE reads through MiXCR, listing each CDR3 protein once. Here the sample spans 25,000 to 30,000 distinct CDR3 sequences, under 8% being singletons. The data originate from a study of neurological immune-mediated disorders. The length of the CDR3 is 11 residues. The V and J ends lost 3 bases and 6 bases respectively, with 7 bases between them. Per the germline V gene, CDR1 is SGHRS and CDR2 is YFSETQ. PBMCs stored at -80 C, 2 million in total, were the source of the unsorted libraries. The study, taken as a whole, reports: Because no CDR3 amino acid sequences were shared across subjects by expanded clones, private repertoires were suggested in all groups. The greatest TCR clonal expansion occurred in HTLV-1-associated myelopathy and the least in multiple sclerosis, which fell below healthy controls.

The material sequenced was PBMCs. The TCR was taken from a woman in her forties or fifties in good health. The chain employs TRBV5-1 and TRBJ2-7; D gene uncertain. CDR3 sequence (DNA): TGCGCCAGCAGCTCAACAGTCGAGCAGTACTTC. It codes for CASSSTVEQYF. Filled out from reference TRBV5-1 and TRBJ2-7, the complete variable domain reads KAGVTQTPRYLIKTRGQQVTLSCSPISGHRSVSWYQQTPGQGLQFLFEYFSETQRNKGNFPGRFSGRQFSNSRSEMNVSTLELGDSALYLCASSSTVEQYFGPGTRLTVT.